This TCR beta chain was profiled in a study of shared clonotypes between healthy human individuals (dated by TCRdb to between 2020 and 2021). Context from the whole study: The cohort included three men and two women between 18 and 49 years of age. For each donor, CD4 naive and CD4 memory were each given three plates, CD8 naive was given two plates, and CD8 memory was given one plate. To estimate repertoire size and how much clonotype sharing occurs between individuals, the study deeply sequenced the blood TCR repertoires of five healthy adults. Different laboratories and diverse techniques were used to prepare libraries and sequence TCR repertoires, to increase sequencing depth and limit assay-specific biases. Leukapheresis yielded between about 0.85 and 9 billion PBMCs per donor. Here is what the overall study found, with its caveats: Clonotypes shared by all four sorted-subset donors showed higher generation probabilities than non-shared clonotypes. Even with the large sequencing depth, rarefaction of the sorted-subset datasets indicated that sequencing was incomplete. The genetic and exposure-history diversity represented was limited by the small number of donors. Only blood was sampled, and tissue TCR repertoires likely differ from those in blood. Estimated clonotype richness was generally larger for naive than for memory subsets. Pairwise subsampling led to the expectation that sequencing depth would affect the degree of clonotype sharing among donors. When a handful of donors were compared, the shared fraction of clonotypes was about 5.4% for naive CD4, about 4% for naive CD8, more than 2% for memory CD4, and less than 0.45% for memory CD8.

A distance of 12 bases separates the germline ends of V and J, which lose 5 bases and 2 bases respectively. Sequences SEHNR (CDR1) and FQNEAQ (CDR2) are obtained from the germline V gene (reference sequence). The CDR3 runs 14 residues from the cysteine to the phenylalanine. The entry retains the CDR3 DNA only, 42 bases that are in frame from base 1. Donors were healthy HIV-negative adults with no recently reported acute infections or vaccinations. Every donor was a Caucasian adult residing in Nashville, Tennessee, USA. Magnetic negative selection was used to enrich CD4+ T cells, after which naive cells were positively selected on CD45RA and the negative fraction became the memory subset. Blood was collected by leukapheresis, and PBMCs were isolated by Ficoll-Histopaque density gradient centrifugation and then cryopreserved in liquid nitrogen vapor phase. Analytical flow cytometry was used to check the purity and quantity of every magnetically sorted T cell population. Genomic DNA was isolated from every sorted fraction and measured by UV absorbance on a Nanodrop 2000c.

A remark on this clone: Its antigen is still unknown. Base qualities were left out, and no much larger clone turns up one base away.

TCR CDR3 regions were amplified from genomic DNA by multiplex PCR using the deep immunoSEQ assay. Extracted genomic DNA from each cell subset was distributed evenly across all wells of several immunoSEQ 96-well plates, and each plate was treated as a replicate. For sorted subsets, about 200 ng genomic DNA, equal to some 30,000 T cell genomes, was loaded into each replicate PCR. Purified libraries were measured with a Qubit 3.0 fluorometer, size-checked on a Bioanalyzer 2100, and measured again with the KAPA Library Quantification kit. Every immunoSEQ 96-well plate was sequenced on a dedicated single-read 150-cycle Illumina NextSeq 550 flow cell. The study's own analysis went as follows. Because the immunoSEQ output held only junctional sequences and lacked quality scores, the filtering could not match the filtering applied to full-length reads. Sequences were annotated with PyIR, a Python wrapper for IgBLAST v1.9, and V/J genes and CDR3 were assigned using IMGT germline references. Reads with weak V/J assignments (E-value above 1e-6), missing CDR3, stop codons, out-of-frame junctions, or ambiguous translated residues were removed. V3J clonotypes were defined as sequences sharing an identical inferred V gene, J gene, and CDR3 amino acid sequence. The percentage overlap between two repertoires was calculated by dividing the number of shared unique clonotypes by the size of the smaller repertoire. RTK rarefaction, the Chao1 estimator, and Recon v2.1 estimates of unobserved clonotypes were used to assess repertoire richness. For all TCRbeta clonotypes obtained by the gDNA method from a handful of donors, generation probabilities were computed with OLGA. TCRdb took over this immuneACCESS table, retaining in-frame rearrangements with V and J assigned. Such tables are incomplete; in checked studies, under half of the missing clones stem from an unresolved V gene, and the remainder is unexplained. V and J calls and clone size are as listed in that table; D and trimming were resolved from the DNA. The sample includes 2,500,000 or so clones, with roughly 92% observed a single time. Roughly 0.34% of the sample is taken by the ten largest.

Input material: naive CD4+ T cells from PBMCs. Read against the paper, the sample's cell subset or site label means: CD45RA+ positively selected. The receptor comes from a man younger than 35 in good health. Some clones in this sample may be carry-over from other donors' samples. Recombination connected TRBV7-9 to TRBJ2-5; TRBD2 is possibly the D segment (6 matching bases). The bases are TGTGCCAGCAGCCAAGTGGGACTGCAAGAGACCCAGTACTTC. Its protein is CASSQVGLQETQYF.